There are many counts of the clone carrying this T cell receptor (beta chain). Its antigen is as yet unknown. The germline CDR1 and CDR2 sequences are SGHNT and YYREEE (reference sequence). V dropped 0 bases and J dropped 5 bases, with 8 bases sitting between them. The length of the CDR3 is 14 residues. This sample is drawn from a study of molecular identifiers for immune sequencing clone quantification. Study-wide results and limits: Among effectors, clones above 20 RNA copies held over 98% of molecules; among naive cells, under 1%.

TCRdb fed the PCR reads into MiXCR, producing one record per CDR3 protein. The sample yields around 100,000 distinct CDR3 sequences, about a third seen once. The TCR originated in a human donor in good health. Some libraries in this study had Jurkat cell RNA spiked in. The chain links TRBV5-4 to TRBJ1-4; D call uncertain. The sequenced sample consisted of naive CD8+ T cells from blood, with Jurkat cell RNA spiked in. Subset in this sample: FACS-sorted CD8+CD4-CCR7+CD45RA+ naive T cells. The CDR3 DNA reads as TGTGCCAGCAGCTTGGACGGCACGAATGAAAAACTGTTTTTT. This codes for CASSLDGTNEKLFF.